The 19 T cell receptor beta chains listed next were all sequenced from one sample in a study of blood T cell repertoires in COVID-19. The table came from immunoSEQ multiplex PCR; TCRdb's copy has only in-frame clones and leaves some out. The sample lists around 270,000 clones; 75% to 90% were seen once. Sequenced material: peripheral blood. The receptors were gathered from a man aged 35-49 years with acute or convalescent COVID-19.

The V and J genes are TRBV12-3 or TRBV12-4 and TRBJ1-4; 7 nucleotides agree with TRBD1. CDR3 length: 11 residues. After removal of 8 bases from V and 15 bases from J, the junction contained 9 bases not matched to a gene. DNA of the CDR3: TGTGCCAGCTCGCCAGGGGGACTGTTGTTTTTT. This sequence encodes CASSPGGLLFF.

This clone turned up a few times. The rearrangement links TRBV7-6 to TRBJ1-5; 8 bases line up with TRBD1. This CDR3 comprises 17 residues. CDR1 and CDR2 (germline): SGHVS, FNYEAQ. Trimming cost V 0 bases and J 1 base; bases outside gene matches: 5. The CDR3 coding sequence is TGTGCCAGCAGCTTAGCGGTGAGACAGGGGAGCAATCAGCCCCAGCATTTT. This sequence encodes CASSLAVRQGSNQPQHF.

Worth noting for this clone: One junction end does not reproduce the germline sequence, and a read error may be involved. The CDR3 is CASTWAETQYF. The CDR3, as DNA: TGTGCCAGCACCTGGGCAGAGACGCAGTATTTT. The rearrangement uses TRBV6-5 and TRBJ2-3; D not resolved. The length of the CDR3 is 11 residues. Germline V CDR1 and CDR2: MNHEY, SVGAGI.

V and J are TRBV12-5 and TRBJ2-7; 8 positions agree with TRBD1. Germline lookup yields CDR1 LGHNT and CDR2 FRNRAP. The CDR3 runs to 14 residues. The CDR3 nucleotides are TGTGCCAGTTCCACCCAGACAGGGGCCTACGAGCAGTACTTC. This encodes CASSTQTGAYEQYF. Based on the CDR3 plus reference TRBV12-5 and TRBJ2-7, the full variable domain is DARVTQTPRHKVTEMGQEVTMRCQPILGHNTVFWYRQTMMQGLELLAYFRNRAPLDDSGMPKDRFSAEMPDATLATLKIQPSEPRDSAVYFCASSTQTGAYEQYFGPGTRLTVT.

V usage is TRBV7-9 and J usage is TRBJ2-1; the match to TRBD2 covers 7 bases. Germline V gene lookup returns CDR1 SEHNR and CDR2 FQNEAQ (reference sequence). J lost 4 bases, V lost 3 bases, and 15 bases had no gene match. The CDR3 totals 18 residues. The chain's CDR3 is CASSFPEGRAGQYNEQFF. The CDR3 region has the DNA TGTGCCAGCAGCTTCCCTGAGGGGCGAGCGGGGCAGTACAATGAGCAGTTCTTC.

The V and J genes are TRBV11-2 and TRBJ2-7, with 7 positions matching TRBD1. The CDR3 is 15 amino acids. With 6 bases clipped from V and 0 bases from J, the junction kept 8 bases outside the gene matches. CDR1 is SGHAT and CDR2 is FQNNGV in the germline V gene. This CDR3 is CASSPYRGGSYEQYF. The DNA for the CDR3 is TGTGCCAGCAGTCCTTACAGGGGCGGCTCCTACGAGCAGTACTTC.

The V gene is TRBV10-2, the J gene TRBJ1-1, with 7 bases lining up with TRBD1. V was clipped by 8 bases and J by 1 base; unmatched bases: 4. This CDR3 is 13 amino acids long. CDR1 is WSHSY, CDR2 SAAADI, per germline. The CDR3 here is CASRWTGNTEAFF. As DNA, the CDR3 is TGCGCCAGCCGATGGACAGGGAACACTGAAGCTTTCTTT.

The chain is built from TRBV6-5 and TRBJ1-5; TRBD1 aligns across 7 bases. CDR1 MNHEY and CDR2 SVGAGI come from the germline V gene. The CDR3 spans 13 residues. V shed 4 bases and J 4 bases; nucleotides not matched to a gene: 1. For the CDR3, the DNA is TGTGCCAGCAGTTTGGACAGGAATCAGCCCCAGCATTTT. Translation gives CASSLDRNQPQHF.

The rearrangement uses TRBV5-1 and TRBJ2-1, with TRBD1 matching 7 bases. V gave up 6 bases and J gave up 8 bases; unmatched junction bases: 14. CDR1 is SGHRS, CDR2 YFSETQ, per germline. The CDR3 totals 15 residues. The CDR3 protein is CASTKQGRGVDEQFF. The CDR3, as DNA: TGCGCCAGCACCAAACAGGGGAGAGGGGTTGATGAGCAGTTCTTC.

The chain recombines TRBV5-1 with TRBJ1-1, with D uncertain. Germline assignment: CDR1 SGHRS and CDR2 YFSETQ. This CDR3 has 15 residues. Trimming removed 3 bases at V and 4 bases at J, with 16 bases between. CDR3 sequence: CASSSKDPGSTEAFF. CDR3 in DNA: TGCGCCAGCAGCTCTAAAGACCCAGGTTCCACTGAAGCTTTCTTT.

The chain couples TRBV15 to TRBJ2-3, with TRBD1 as a possible D gene (5 bases). The germline gives CDR1 LNHNV, CDR2 YYDKDF (reference sequence). The length of the CDR3 is 15 residues. The V gene lost 0 bases and the J gene lost 4 bases, with 11 bases spanning the gap. CDR3 loop: CATSREGRAADTQYF. In nucleotides, the CDR3 is TGTGCCACCAGCAGAGAGGGCAGGGCAGCAGATACGCAGTATTTT.

The chain joins TRBV19 to TRBJ2-2; possibly TRBD1 for D (5 bases). The CDR3 loop spans 17 amino acids. From germline, CDR1 is LNHDA and CDR2 SQIVND (reference sequence). V was clipped by 5 bases and J by 4 bases, with 20 bases between them. The CDR3: CASSSPRSQGSTGELFF. Written as DNA, the CDR3 is TGTGCCAGTAGTTCCCCCCGGTCGCAGGGCAGCACCGGGGAGCTGTTTTTT.

The chain combines TRBV5-1 with TRBJ1-1, with D perhaps matching TRBD1 (5 bases). V lost 0 bases and J 5 bases, leaving 14 bases between the germline ends. This CDR3 has 15 amino acids. The germline V gene encodes CDR1 SGHRS and CDR2 YFSETQ. This CDR3 reads CASSLGTWGETEAFF. The DNA of the CDR3 is TGCGCCAGCAGCTTGGGGACATGGGGTGAGACTGAAGCTTTCTTT.

The chain employs TRBV10-3 and TRBJ1-6; the match to TRBD1 covers 7 bases. There are 16 residues in the CDR3. J gave up 0 bases and V 6 bases, and 5 bases lay outside the gene matches. Germline V lookup: CDR1 ENHRY, CDR2 SYGVKD. CDR3: CAIRRDRSSYNSPLHF. CDR3 DNA sequence: TGTGCCATCAGGAGGGACAGAAGCTCCTATAATTCACCCCTCCACTTT.

Only a few counts were recorded for this clone. The chain employs TRBV5-1 and TRBJ1-2; no definite D call. Trimming removed 4 bases from V and 0 bases from J, with 7 bases in between. CDR3 length equals 13 residues. Germline CDR1 reads SGHRS; CDR2 reads YFSETQ. This chain's CDR3 is CASSPGSNYGYTF. CDR3 sequence (DNA): TGCGCCAGCAGCCCCGGGTCTAACTATGGCTACACCTTC.

This rearrangement joins TRBV6-5 to TRBJ2-3; 7 bases match TRBD1. The CDR3 covers 15 residues. CDR1 is MNHEY, CDR2 SVGAGI, per germline. V shed 6 bases, J shed 2 bases, and the junction held 8 bases outside the gene matches. The CDR3 nucleotides are TGTGCCAGCAGGCAAGGGGGCGGCCCCACAGATACGCAGTATTTT. This encodes CASRQGGGPTDTQYF.

This clone was observed a handful of times. The chain links TRBV18 to TRBJ1-2, with D possibly being TRBD1 (5 bases). Germline V gene lookup returns CDR1 KGHSH and CDR2 LQKENI. This CDR3 comprises 13 residues. Trimming pared 8 bases from V and 6 bases from J, leaving 16 bases between. CDR3 sequence reads: CASTSRQGDGYTF. The CDR3 region has the DNA TGTGCCAGCACGTCGCGTCAGGGCGATGGCTACACCTTC.

The J gene is TRBJ1-5, the V gene TRBV25-1, with a weak D call TRBD1 (5 bases). This CDR3 region has 15 residues. Per the germline V gene, CDR1 is MGHDK and CDR2 is SYGVNS. V was cut by 3 bases and J by 9 bases, with 18 bases left in between. CDR3 DNA sequence: TGTGCCAGCAGTGATTCCCTTAGGGGCCCCGGGCCCCAGCATTTT. Translation: CASSDSLRGPGPQHF.

This rearrangement joins TRBV6-5 to TRBJ1-2; D ambiguous. The V end lost 6 bases, the J end lost 5 bases, and 4 bases lay between the germline ends. Germline loops: CDR1 MNHEY, CDR2 SVGAGI. The CDR3 has 10 amino acids. CDR3 nucleotide sequence: TGTGCCAGCAGCAATTATGGCTACACCTTC. Protein sequence: CASSNYGYTF.